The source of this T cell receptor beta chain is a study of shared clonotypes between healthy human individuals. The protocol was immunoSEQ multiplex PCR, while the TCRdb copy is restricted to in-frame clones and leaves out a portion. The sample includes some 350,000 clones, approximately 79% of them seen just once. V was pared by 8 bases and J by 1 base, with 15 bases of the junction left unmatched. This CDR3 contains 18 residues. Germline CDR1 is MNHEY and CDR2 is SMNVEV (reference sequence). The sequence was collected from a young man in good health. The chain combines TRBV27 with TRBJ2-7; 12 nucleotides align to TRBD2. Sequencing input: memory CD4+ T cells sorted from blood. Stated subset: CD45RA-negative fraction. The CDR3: CASSNRGLAGGVSYEQYF. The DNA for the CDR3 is TGTGCCAGCTCAAACCGGGGGCTAGCGGGAGGGGTTTCCTACGAGCAGTACTTC.